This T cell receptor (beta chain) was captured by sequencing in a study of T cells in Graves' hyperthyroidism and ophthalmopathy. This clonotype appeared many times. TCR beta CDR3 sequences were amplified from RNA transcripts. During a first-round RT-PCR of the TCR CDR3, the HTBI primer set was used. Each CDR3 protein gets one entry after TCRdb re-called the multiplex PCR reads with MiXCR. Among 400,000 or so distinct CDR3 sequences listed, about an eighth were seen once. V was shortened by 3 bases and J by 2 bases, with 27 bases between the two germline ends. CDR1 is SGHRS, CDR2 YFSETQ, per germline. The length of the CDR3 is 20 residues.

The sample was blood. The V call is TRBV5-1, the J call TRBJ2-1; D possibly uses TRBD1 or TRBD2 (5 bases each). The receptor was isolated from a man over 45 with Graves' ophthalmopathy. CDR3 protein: CASSSKPGRRHPRAYNEQFF. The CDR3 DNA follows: TGCGCCAGCAGCTCTAAGCCGGGACGCAGGCACCCGAGGGCCTACAATGAGCAGTTCTTC.